These T cell receptor beta chains were read from a single sample in a study of response to subunit inactivated influenza vaccine. Via MiXCR, TCRdb re-called the RT-PCR reads, giving one row per CDR3 protein. The sample carries more than 200,000 distinct CDR3 sequences, 9% to 15% recorded once. Sample: non-naive T cells sorted from PBMCs, taken around 15 days before vaccination. The receptors here all came from a man between 45 and 60 years old who received an inactivated influenza vaccine. Each CDR3 is given with its conserved first and last residue. The D gene is left open where the match is weak. Not all rows give a size; the values are once, few, many and, for expanded clones, a class.

V	J	D	size	CDR3	DNA
TRBV6-2/TRBV6-3	TRBJ2-1	TRBD2	few	CASSQLSGRAGNEQFF	TGTGCCAGCAGTCAGCTTAGCGGGAGGGCCGGCAATGAGCAGTTCTTC
TRBV7-2	TRBJ1-1	NA	many	CASTQRGSGNTEAFF	TGTGCCAGCACTCAAAGGGGCTCGGGGAACACTGAAGCTTTCTTT
TRBV2	TRBJ2-1	NA	few	CASREEDSYNEQFF	TGTGCCAGCAGGGAGGAAGACAGCTACAATGAGCAGTTCTTC
TRBV20-1	TRBJ2-7	NA	few	CSVIRGVDGEQYF	TGCAGTGTCATCCGTGGGGTGGACGGCGAGCAGTACTTC
TRBV3-1	TRBJ2-2	NA	many	CASRGGTMWTGELFF	TGTGCCAGCCGAGGCGGAACGATGTGGACCGGGGAGCTGTTTTTT
TRBV18	TRBJ2-7	NA	few	CASTRPGSYEQYF	TGTGCCAGCACGAGGCCGGGCTCCTACGAGCAGTACTTC
TRBV28	TRBJ1-2	NA	NA	CAISGPPNYGYTF	TGTGCCATCTCGGGACCGCCTAACTATGGCTACACCTTC
TRBV9	TRBJ2-5	NA	NA	CRPQETQYF	TGTAGGCCTCAAGAGACCCAGTACTTC
TRBV7-2	TRBJ2-3	NA	NA	CASSPLGGDTQYF	TGTGCCAGCAGCCCCTTGGGGGGCGATACGCAGTATTTT
TRBV14	TRBJ2-2	NA	NA	CASSRIQGIGKTGELFF	TGTGCCAGCAGCCGCATACAGGGAATCGGAAAGACCGGGGAGCTGTTTTTT
TRBV7-6	TRBJ2-3	NA	NA	CASSLGMSTDTQYF	TGTGCCAGCAGCTTAGGGATGAGTACAGATACGCAGTATTTT
TRBV7-3	TRBJ2-2	TRBD2	many	CASSVLAGGTGELFF	TGTGCCAGCAGCGTACTAGCGGGAGGAACCGGGGAGCTGTTTTTT
TRBV30	TRBJ2-7	TRBD2	few	CAGRDLFGTSYEQYF	TGTGCCGGGAGGGATCTTTTCGGGACCTCCTACGAGCAGTACTTC
TRBV20-1	TRBJ2-3	NA	NA	CSASGTYPVNTQYF	TGCAGTGCTAGCGGGACTTACCCCGTGAATACGCAGTATTTT
TRBV15	TRBJ2-1	TRBD2	many	CATSRGPSGSNEQFF	TGTGCCACCAGCAGAGGTCCTAGCGGGAGTAATGAGCAGTTCTTC
TRBV5-1	TRBJ2-3	NA	many	CASSLAVPTDTQYF	TGCGCCAGCAGCTTAGCGGTACCCACAGATACGCAGTATTTT
TRBV7-2	TRBJ2-1	NA	NA	CASSPRADYNEQFF	TGTGCCAGCAGCCCCCGGGCCGATTACAATGAGCAGTTCTTC
TRBV5-5	TRBJ1-2	TRBD1	many	CASSTTGDINYGYTF	TGTGCCAGCAGCACCACAGGGGATATAAACTATGGCTACACCTTC
TRBV7-2	TRBJ2-2	NA	NA	CASSLAPDSGDTGELFF	TGTGCCAGCAGCTTAGCACCAGATTCAGGGGACACCGGGGAGCTGTTTTTT
TRBV20-1	TRBJ1-2	TRBD1	NA	CSAKTGDGYTF	TGCAGTGCTAAGACAGGGGATGGCTACACCTTC
TRBV29-1	TRBJ2-6	NA	many	CSVGTSGANVLTF	TGCAGCGTGGGTACCTCTGGGGCCAACGTCCTGACTTTC
TRBV2	TRBJ1-5	NA	NA	CASNREVGQPQHF	TGTGCCAGCAACAGGGAAGTTGGGCAGCCCCAGCATTTT
TRBV12-3/TRBV12-4	TRBJ2-7	NA	many	CASSTGNYEQYF	TGTGCCAGCAGCACCGGGAACTACGAGCAGTACTTC
TRBV20-1	TRBJ1-1	NA	NA	CSAGRGANTEAFF	TGCAGTGCTGGGCGGGGCGCGAACACTGAAGCTTTCTTT
TRBV5-5	TRBJ2-1	TRBD1	many	CASSLVGQTYYNEQFF	TGTGCCAGCAGCTTGGTGGGACAGACCTACTACAATGAGCAGTTCTTC
TRBV7-2	TRBJ1-6	NA	many	CASSLLARGAKSPLHF	TGTGCCAGCAGCTTATTGGCTCGGGGGGCTAAGTCACCCCTCCACTTT
TRBV20-1	TRBJ2-7	TRBD1	few	CSARTGQESCYEQYF	TGCAGTGCTAGAACGGGACAGGAGAGCTGCTACGAGCAGTACTTC
TRBV5-1	TRBJ2-1	TRBD2	many	CASSPGGRGGRNEQFF	TGCGCCAGCAGCCCCGGTGGGCGGGGGGGCCGGAATGAGCAGTTCTTC
TRBV12-3/TRBV12-4	TRBJ1-1	TRBD1	NA	CASSPLQGVTEAFF	TGTGCCAGCAGTCCCTTACAGGGGGTCACTGAAGCTTTCTTT
TRBV5-5	TRBJ1-3	NA	few	CASSLAEAINTIYF	TGTGCCAGCAGCTTGGCGGAGGCGATCAACACCATATATTTT
TRBV28	TRBJ1-1	NA	NA	CASICQTGTEAFF	TGTGCCAGCATTTGTCAGACAGGTACTGAAGCTTTCTTT
TRBV14	TRBJ2-1	NA	many	CASSPVGGKSSYNEQFF	TGTGCCAGCAGCCCCGTTGGGGGTAAGAGCTCCTACAATGAGCAGTTCTTC
TRBV20-1	TRBJ2-3	NA	NA	CSARAYGGTDTQYF	TGCAGTGCTAGAGCTTACGGGGGAACAGATACGCAGTATTTT
TRBV4-1	TRBJ1-1	NA	few	CASSPQADRGTEAFF	TGCGCCAGCAGCCCGCAGGCGGACAGAGGTACTGAAGCTTTCTTT
TRBV18	TRBJ1-1	NA	few	CASSPFVNEAFF	TGTGCCAGCTCACCGTTCGTCAATGAAGCTTTCTTT
TRBV20-1	TRBJ2-7	NA	few	CSARDSSGSLFEQYF	TGCAGTGCTAGAGATAGCAGCGGAAGCCTTTTCGAGCAGTACTTC
TRBV12-3/TRBV12-4	TRBJ2-3	NA	NA	CASSFAVVVGPDTQYF	TGTGCCAGCAGTTTCGCCGTGGTAGTGGGTCCAGATACGCAGTATTTT
TRBV4-1	TRBJ2-2	NA	many	CASSQDPGRMRTGELFF	TGCGCCAGCAGCCAAGACCCGGGTCGAATGCGCACCGGGGAGCTGTTTTTT
TRBV28	TRBJ1-2	TRBD1	NA	CASSSPGQGWGGYTF	TGTGCCAGCAGTTCACCGGGACAGGGTTGGGGCGGCTACACCTTC
TRBV15	TRBJ2-3	TRBD2	few	CATSRDGLAGGADTQYF	TGTGCCACCAGCAGAGATGGGCTAGCGGGAGGAGCAGATACGCAGTATTTT
TRBV5-1	TRBJ2-2	TRBD2	many	CASSKERGGNTGELFF	TGCGCCAGCAGCAAAGAGCGGGGGGGCAACACCGGGGAGCTGTTTTTT
TRBV7-9	TRBJ2-2	TRBD1	few	CASSPSGTGYTGELFF	TGTGCCAGCAGCCCGAGCGGGACAGGGTACACCGGGGAGCTGTTTTTT